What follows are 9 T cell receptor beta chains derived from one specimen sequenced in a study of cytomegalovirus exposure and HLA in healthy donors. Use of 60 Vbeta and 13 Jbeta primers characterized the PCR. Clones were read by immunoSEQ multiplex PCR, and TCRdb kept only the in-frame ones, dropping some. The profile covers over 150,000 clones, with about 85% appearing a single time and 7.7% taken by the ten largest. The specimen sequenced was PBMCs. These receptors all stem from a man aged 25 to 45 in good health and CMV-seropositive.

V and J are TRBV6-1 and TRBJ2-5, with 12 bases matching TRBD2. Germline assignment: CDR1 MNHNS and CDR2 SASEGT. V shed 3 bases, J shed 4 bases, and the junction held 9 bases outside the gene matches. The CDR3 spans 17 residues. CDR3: CASSEVGLAGGGETQYF. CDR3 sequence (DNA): TGTGCCAGCAGTGAGGTGGGGCTAGCGGGGGGGGGAGAGACCCAGTACTTC.

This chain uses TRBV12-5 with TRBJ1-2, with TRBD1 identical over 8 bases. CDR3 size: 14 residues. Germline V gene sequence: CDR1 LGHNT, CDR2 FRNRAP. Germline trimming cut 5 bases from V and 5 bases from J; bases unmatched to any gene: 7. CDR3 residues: CASGASGTGYGYTF. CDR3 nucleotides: TGTGCTAGTGGTGCTTCCGGGACAGGTTATGGCTACACCTTC. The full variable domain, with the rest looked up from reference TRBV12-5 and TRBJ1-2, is DARVTQTPRHKVTEMGQEVTMRCQPILGHNTVFWYRQTMMQGLELLAYFRNRAPLDDSGMPKDRFSAEMPDATLATLKIQPSEPRDSAVYFCASGASGTGYGYTFGSGTRLTVV.

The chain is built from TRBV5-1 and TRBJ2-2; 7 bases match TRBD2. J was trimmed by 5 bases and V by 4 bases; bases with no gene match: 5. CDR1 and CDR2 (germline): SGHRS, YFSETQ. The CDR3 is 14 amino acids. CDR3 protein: CASSPVGGTGELFF. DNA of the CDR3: TGCGCCAGCAGCCCGGTGGGGGGGACCGGGGAGCTGTTTTTT.

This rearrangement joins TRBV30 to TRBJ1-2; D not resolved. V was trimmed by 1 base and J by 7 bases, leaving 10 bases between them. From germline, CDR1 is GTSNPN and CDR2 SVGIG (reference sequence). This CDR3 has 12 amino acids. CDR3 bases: TGTGCCTGGAGTGGACAAGTCGGTGGCTACACCTTC. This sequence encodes CAWSGQVGGYTF.

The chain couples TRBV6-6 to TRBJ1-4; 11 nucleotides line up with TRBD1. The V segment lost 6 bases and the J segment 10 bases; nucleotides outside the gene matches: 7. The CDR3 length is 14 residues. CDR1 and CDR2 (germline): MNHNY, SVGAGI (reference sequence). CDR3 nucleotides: TGTGCCAGCAGCCTGGGACAGGGGGGTTCAAAACTGTTTTTT. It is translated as CASSLGQGGSKLFF.

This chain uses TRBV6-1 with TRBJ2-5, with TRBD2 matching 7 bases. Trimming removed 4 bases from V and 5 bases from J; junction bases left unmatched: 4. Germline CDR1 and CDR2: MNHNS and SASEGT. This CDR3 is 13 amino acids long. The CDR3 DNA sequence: TGTGCCAGCAGTGTGCGGGGGACGGAGACCCAGTACTTC. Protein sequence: CASSVRGTETQYF.

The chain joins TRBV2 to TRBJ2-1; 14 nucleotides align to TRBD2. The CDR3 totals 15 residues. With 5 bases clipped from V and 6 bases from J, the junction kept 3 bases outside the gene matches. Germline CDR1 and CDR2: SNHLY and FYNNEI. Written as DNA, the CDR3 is TGTGCCAGCAGTTCCGGGACTAGCGGGAGCAATGAGCAGTTCTTC. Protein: CASSSGTSGSNEQFF.

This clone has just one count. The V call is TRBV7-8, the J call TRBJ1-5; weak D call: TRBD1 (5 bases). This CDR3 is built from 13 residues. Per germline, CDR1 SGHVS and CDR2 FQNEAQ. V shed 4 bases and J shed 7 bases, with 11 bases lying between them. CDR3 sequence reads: CASSSQWGQPQHF. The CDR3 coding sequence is TGTGCCAGCAGCTCCCAGTGGGGCCAGCCCCAGCATTTT.

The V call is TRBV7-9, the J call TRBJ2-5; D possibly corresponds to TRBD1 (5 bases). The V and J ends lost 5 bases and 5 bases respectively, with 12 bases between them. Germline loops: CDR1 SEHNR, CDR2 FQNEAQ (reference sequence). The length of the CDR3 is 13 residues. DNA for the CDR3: TGTGCCAGCAGCCCGCAGGGTGGGGAGACCCAGTACTTC. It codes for CASSPQGGETQYF.